The text below deals with one T cell receptor beta chain. The sample belongs to a study of blood T cell dynamics during melanoma immunotherapy. Time point in this sample: pre-treatment baseline. A fixed DNA input of around 0.35 ug was used per bulk PBMC sample. The table came from immunoSEQ multiplex PCR; TCRdb's copy has only in-frame clones and leaves some out. The repertoire holds about 10,000 clones, around 89% seen once, with less than 8% in the top ten. Germline lookup yields CDR1 LGHNA and CDR2 YNFKEQ. The J segment lost 3 bases and the V segment lost 0 bases, leaving 3 bases of the junction unmatched. This CDR3 comprises 16 residues.

The gene calls are TRBV4-2 and TRBJ1-4; TRBD1 aligns across 8 bases. The input for sequencing was blood, taken from a patient treated with checkpoint blockade. This receptor was obtained from a human donor with melanoma. The DNA of the CDR3 is TGTGCCAGCAGCCAAGATGCGACAGGGGCTAATGAAAAACTGTTTTTT. It specifies CASSQDATGANEKLFF.